These T cell receptor beta chains were read from a single sample in a study of blood T cell repertoires in COVID-19. Using immunoSEQ multiplex PCR, the repertoire was profiled, and TCRdb retains in-frame clones only, with some absent. In the table there are about 80,000 clones, around 79% of which are singletons. The sequenced sample was peripheral blood. The receptor source for this set is an older man with acute or convalescent COVID-19. Each CDR3 is given with its conserved first and last residue. Each record gives: clone size, D gene, V gene, J gene, CDR3 DNA, CDR3 protein. The D gene is left open where the match is weak. A row's size may be missing; if present it is once, few, many or a size class.

-,-,TRBV7-9,TRBJ1-1,TGTGCCAGCAGCCCGTCGGGGGGCACTGAAGCTTTCTTT,CASSPSGGTEAFF
-,-,TRBV6-5,TRBJ1-6,TGTGCCAGCAGTTACTCGACGGAGAATTCACCCCTCCACTTT,CASSYSTENSPLHF
-,TRBD2,TRBV5-4,TRBJ2-1,TGTGCCAGCAGCTCGGGACTAGCGGGGGGGAGCTCCTACAATGAGCAGTTCTTC,CASSSGLAGGSSYNEQFF
-,-,TRBV6-6,TRBJ2-1,TGTGCCAGCAGTTACTCGGGGCAGGGGTGGAATGAGCAGTTCTTC,CASSYSGQGWNEQFF
-,-,TRBV18,TRBJ1-1,TGTGCCAGCTCCCATGATCGGGGTCCGAACACTGAAGCTTTCTTT,CASSHDRGPNTEAFF
-,-,TRBV11-3,TRBJ2-3,TGTGCCAGCAGCTTAGGGGCGGGGGCCATCGGCACAGATACGCAGTATTTT,CASSLGAGAIGTDTQYF
-,-,TRBV5-8,TRBJ2-2,TGTGCCAGCAGCTTGTATGTTCTTAGCCCGAACACCGGGGAGCTGTTTTTT,CASSLYVLSPNTGELFF
-,TRBD2,TRBV6-5,TRBJ2-1,TGTGCCAGCAGTCCACCGATGGGGGGGTACAATGAGCAGTTCTTC,CASSPPMGGYNEQFF
-,-,TRBV10-1,TRBJ1-1,TGCGCCAGCAGCCTAGGGGGAACGAACACTGAAGCTTTCTTT,CASSLGGTNTEAFF
-,TRBD2,TRBV18,TRBJ2-5,TGTGCCAGCTCACCCCTACTAGCGGATCAAGAGACCCAGTACTTC,CASSPLLADQETQYF
-,TRBD1,TRBV25-1,TRBJ2-2,TGTGCCAGCAGTGAAATACTCGGACAGGGAACAACCGGGGAGCTGTTTTTT,CASSEILGQGTTGELFF
-,TRBD1,TRBV5-1,TRBJ2-7,TGCGCCAGCAGCTTGGACAGGGGGGTATCCTACGAGCAGTACTTC,CASSLDRGVSYEQYF
-,-,TRBV11-3,TRBJ1-6,TGTGCCAGCAGCTCCCCGGGCAGGGGATCCTATAATTCACCCCTCCACTTT,CASSSPGRGSYNSPLHF
-,TRBD1,TRBV3-1/TRBV3-2,TRBJ1-4,TGTGCCAGCAGCCAAAGGACCCAGGGGGCGCGCGAAAAACTGTTTTTT,CASSQRTQGAREKLFF
once,-,TRBV21-1,TRBJ2-6,TGTGCCAGCAGGGGTAGGGACAGGGACTTCTCTGGGGCCAACGTCCTGACTTTC,CASRGRDRDFSGANVLTF
-,-,TRBV5-5,TRBJ2-1,TGTGCCAGCAGCTTGGCATTCGGTTCCTACAATGAGCAGTTCTTC,CASSLAFGSYNEQFF
few,TRBD2,TRBV15,TRBJ2-2,TGTGCCACCAGCACACGCCGCACTAGCGCGAACACCGGGGAGCTGTTTTTT,CATSTRRTSANTGELFF
-,TRBD1,TRBV19,TRBJ1-1,TGTGCCAGTAAACCGGGACAGGGGTTTGGGGTGAACACTGAAGCTTTCTTT,CASKPGQGFGVNTEAFF
once,TRBD1,TRBV2,TRBJ2-1,TGTGCCAGCAGAAAGGAAGGGGGCGCCGGCTATGAGCAGTTCTTC,CASRKEGGAGYEQFF
-,-,TRBV5-5,TRBJ1-1,TGTGCCAGCAGCTTGACAGCAAAGGACACTGAAGCTTTCTTT,CASSLTAKDTEAFF
-,TRBD2,TRBV5-6,TRBJ2-3,TGTGCCAGCAGCTTGGGACTAGCGGGCACAGATACGCAGTATTTT,CASSLGLAGTDTQYF
once,-,TRBV6-5,TRBJ1-3,TGTGCCAGCGGCATCTCTGGAAACACCATATATTTT,CASGISGNTIYF
once,-,TRBV2,TRBJ1-4,TGTGCCAGCAGATCGACTGCCTCATCTAGTGGTGAACTGTTTTTT,CASRSTASSSGELFF
-,-,TRBV20-1,TRBJ1-6,TGCAGTGCTAGTGAGGGCGAATATTGGTACACCCTCCACTTT,CSASEGEYWYTLHF
-,TRBD1,TRBV29-1,TRBJ1-4,TGCAGCGTGAGATTAAAGAACAGGGGCCCTAATGAAAAACTGTTTTTT,CSVRLKNRGPNEKLFF
-,-,TRBV12-3/TRBV12-4,TRBJ1-3,TGTGCCAGCAGGGACAGTGGAAACACCATATATTTT,CASRDSGNTIYF
-,-,TRBV19,TRBJ1-1,TGTGCCAGTAGTATCGCTTGGGCAGCCAGGAACACTGAAGCTTTCTTT,CASSIAWAARNTEAFF
-,TRBD2,TRBV7-8,TRBJ2-7,TGTGCCAGCAAAAAGTCGGCGGGGGGGTACTACGAGCAGTACTTC,CASKKSAGGYYEQYF
-,TRBD2,TRBV15,TRBJ2-7,TGTGCCACCAGCAGAGAAAGCGGGGGGGCCTACGAGCAGTACTTC,CATSRESGGAYEQYF
-,-,TRBV11-3,TRBJ1-6,TGTGCCAGCAGCTTAGGTAAGACAGCCAGACATAATTCACCCCTCCACTTT,CASSLGKTARHNSPLHF
-,TRBD1,TRBV3-1/TRBV3-2,TRBJ2-5,TGTGCCAGCAGCCCATCCAGACAGGGGCAAGAGACCCAGTACTTC,CASSPSRQGQETQYF
-,TRBD2,TRBV30,TRBJ2-1,TGTGCCTGGTCTCTAAAGGGACTAGCGGGGGGTCTCTCCTACAATGAGCAGTTCTTC,CAWSLKGLAGGLSYNEQFF
-,-,TRBV2,TRBJ1-6,TGTGCCAGCAGTCCTCAGGACAGCTTCGCTTCACCCCTCCACTTT,CASSPQDSFASPLHF
few,-,TRBV3-1/TRBV3-2,TRBJ2-7,TGTGCCAGCAGCCAAGGGCCGGACACAACCTACGAGCAGTACTTC,CASSQGPDTTYEQYF
-,-,TRBV5-8,TRBJ1-4,TGTGCCAGCAGCTTGGAGCTACCGGGGTCTAATGAAAAACTGTTTTTT,CASSLELPGSNEKLFF
once,TRBD2,TRBV4-1,TRBJ2-1,TGCGCCAGCAGCCAGGTGGGACTAGCGGCCAATGAGCAGTTCTTC,CASSQVGLAANEQFF
-,TRBD1,TRBV7-8,TRBJ2-5,TGTGCCAGCAGCTTAGAACAGGGGCGAGAGACCCAGTACTTC,CASSLEQGRETQYF
-,-,TRBV5-1,TRBJ1-1,TGCGCCAGCAGCTTGGGGTTCGGGGGAAGCGACACTGAAGCTTTCTTT,CASSLGFGGSDTEAFF
-,-,TRBV19,TRBJ2-5,TGTGCCAGTAGTACCTCGACAGAAGAGACCCAGTACTTC,CASSTSTEETQYF
once,-,TRBV19,TRBJ1-1,TGTGCCAGTAGTAACAGGGAGCGCACTGAAGCTTTCTTT,CASSNRERTEAFF
-,-,TRBV10-3,TRBJ1-5,TGTGCCATCAGTGAGCGGGTTGAAGGTCAGCCCCAGCATTTT,CAISERVEGQPQHF
-,-,TRBV2,TRBJ2-7,TGTGCCAGCACTTGGAGTTCCTACGAGCAGTACTTC,CASTWSSYEQYF
few,TRBD2,TRBV7-2,TRBJ2-1,TGTGCCAGCAGCTCCCGGGAGGCGAATGAGCAGTTCTTC,CASSSREANEQFF
-,-,TRBV20-1,TRBJ2-1,TGCAGCTTAGACAGCTACAATGAGCAGTTCTTC,CSLDSYNEQFF
few,-,TRBV12-3/TRBV12-4,TRBJ1-5,TGTGCCAGCAGCTCCCAGGGGTATCAGCCCCAGCATTTT,CASSSQGYQPQHF
-,-,TRBV18,TRBJ2-7,TGTGCCAGCTCACCAAGCGAGAGTCTAGCCTCTGGCGAGCAGTACTTC,CASSPSESLASGEQYF
once,-,TRBV6-5,TRBJ2-7,TGTGCCAGCAGCCCCGGAGGCTACGAGCAGTACTTC,CASSPGGYEQYF
-,-,TRBV2,TRBJ2-7,TGTGCCAGCAGTGAACCCGGGTCCTACGAGCAGTACTTC,CASSEPGSYEQYF